This T cell receptor beta chain was retrieved from a study of regulatory T cells in long-lasting Graves disease. The study, taken as a whole, reports: Favoring TRBV28, TRBJ1-2 and TRBJ2-5 was a feature seen in persistent disease.

Time point given: persistent/refractory GD, antithyroid drugs over 5 years with positive TRAb. Generation of the TCR library employed RNA extracted from PBMCs. This clonotype occurred many times. The target antigen is unknown. For TCR beta, libraries came from iRepertoire HTBI primers and Arm-PCR of CDR3 regions. TCRdb called the multiplex PCR reads again in MiXCR, with one record for every CDR3 protein. The sample includes 650,000 to 700,000 distinct CDR3 sequences, about 32% of them seen just once. The germline gives CDR1 MNHNS, CDR2 SASEGT. The CDR3 length is 12 residues. Trimming shortened V by 7 bases and J by 6 bases, and 7 bases separated the two germline ends.

Sample: peripheral blood mononuclear cells (PBMCs), taken when the disease was refractory, from a patient treated with antithyroid drugs. The chain couples TRBV6-1 to TRBJ1-6; no firm D call. This TCR came from a female donor with Graves disease. The CDR3 DNA follows: TGTGCCAGCAAAGAGTTTAATTCACCCCTCCACTTT. The encoded protein is CASKEFNSPLHF.